One sample yielded the 25 T cell receptor beta chains listed below, sequenced in a study of blood T cell repertoires in COVID-19 (dated by TCRdb to about 2020). Library preparation was by the immunoSEQ multiplex PCR assay. Sourced from immuneACCESS, this table was stored by TCRdb with only in-frame sequences that have V and J called. A share of the clones is absent; for the studies checked, an unresolved V gene accounts for under half, and the remainder has no known explanation. The sample yields over 450,000 clones; 89% were counted once. The ten top clones hold approximately 0.9% of the sample. What was sequenced was peripheral blood. These TCRs come from a man between 18 and 35 years old with COVID-19, enrolled during active disease.

The chain combines TRBV18 with TRBJ1-5, with TRBD1 matching 7 bases. Germline V gives CDR1 KGHSH, CDR2 LQKENI. The junction had 6 bases not matched to a gene; V was cut back by 3 bases and J by 1 base. The CDR3 spans 16 residues. The CDR3 DNA reads TGTGCCAGCTCACCGGCTGGGGACAGAAGCAATCAGCCCCAGCATTTT. Translation: CASSPAGDRSNQPQHF.

This clone showed up just once. V is TRBV7-8 and J is TRBJ2-7, with D uncertain. The CDR3 runs 15 residues. CDR1 SGHVS and CDR2 FQNEAQ come from the germline V gene. The V end lost 3 bases, the J end lost 1 base, and 13 bases lay between the germline ends. CDR3 residues: CASSFLSATSYEQYF. The CDR3 DNA reads TGTGCCAGCAGCTTTTTGTCAGCGACTTCCTACGAGCAGTACTTC.

The DNA of the CDR3 is TGCGCCAGCAGCATAACCGGGACAGGGGTTGACGGAAACACCATATATTTT. Residues: CASSITGTGVDGNTIYF. The gene calls are TRBV5-1 and TRBJ1-3; 10 bases are shared with TRBD1. Germline V gene data show CDR1 as SGHRS and CDR2 as YFSETQ. CDR3 length: 17 residues. V dropped 4 bases and J dropped 4; count of bases not matched to a gene: 11.

This rearrangement joins TRBV10-3 to TRBJ2-3; 10 bases map to TRBD1. Germline CDR1 is ENHRY and CDR2 is SYGVKD. V shed 8 bases and J 5 bases; nucleotides not matched to a gene: 10. The CDR3 spans 15 residues. CDR3 in DNA: TGTGCCATCGGTAGCCGGGACAGGGGTGGAGATACGCAGTATTTT. It is translated as CAIGSRDRGGDTQYF.

V is TRBV7-9 and J is TRBJ1-1; the match to TRBD1 covers 7 bases. The CDR3 runs 15 residues. With 3 bases clipped from V and 2 bases from J, the junction kept 6 bases outside the gene matches. Per the germline V gene, CDR1 is SEHNR and CDR2 is FQNEAQ (reference sequence). CDR3 DNA sequence: TGTGCCAGCAGCTTTGGGGGGACAGACAACACTGAAGCTTTCTTT. Translated, it gives CASSFGGTDNTEAFF.

The chain couples TRBV7-9 to TRBJ2-2; D call uncertain. This CDR3 is 15 amino acids long. V was shortened by 5 bases and J by 13 bases, with 23 bases between the two germline ends. CDR1 is SEHNR, CDR2 FQNEAQ, per germline (reference sequence). The CDR3 nucleotides read TGTGCCAGCAGCCCAAAGACGGCTAGTTTACCCGGGCTGTTTTTT. The encoded protein is CASSPKTASLPGLFF.

J is TRBJ1-4 and V is TRBV15; a weak D match, TRBD1 (5 bases). The CDR3 has 16 residues. V lost 4 bases to trimming and J lost 0 bases, with 12 bases between them. Germline CDR1 and CDR2: LNHNV and YYDKDF (reference sequence). The CDR3 DNA reads TGTGCCACCAGCAAAACCCCAGGGTCAACTAATGAAAAACTGTTTTTT. It translates to CATSKTPGSTNEKLFF.

The chain uses TRBV3-1 (or the pseudogene TRBV3-2) and TRBJ1-6; the D gene is possibly TRBD1 (5 bases). Trimming took 6 bases from V and 10 from J, leaving 16 bases between them. Germline V CDR1 and CDR2: LGHDT, YNNKEL (reference sequence). The CDR3 spans 14 residues. CDR3 amino acids: CASSEGGARSPLHF. Here the CDR3 DNA reads TGTGCCAGCAGTGAGGGCGGGGCACGATCACCCCTCCACTTT.

This chain links TRBV28 with TRBJ1-6; a possible D gene is TRBD1 (5 bases). V lost 5 bases and J lost 10, with 18 bases in between. This CDR3 spans 15 amino acids. CDR1 is MDHEN, CDR2 SYDVKM, per germline. The CDR3 protein is CASSTTSRRGSPLHF. The CDR3 coding sequence is TGTGCCAGCAGTACTACAAGCCGGAGGGGCTCACCCCTCCACTTT.

The chain has TRBV7-9 and TRBJ1-2, with a possible D match to TRBD1 (5 bases). Trimming pared 1 base from V and 4 bases from J, leaving 13 bases between. Per the germline V gene, CDR1 is SEHNR and CDR2 is FQNEAQ (reference sequence). CDR3 length equals 15 residues. The CDR3 spells CASSLGGPNFYGYTF. Here the CDR3 DNA reads TGTGCCAGCAGCTTAGGGGGCCCGAACTTCTATGGCTACACCTTC.

This sequence joins TRBV2 and TRBJ2-5; 10 nucleotides agree with TRBD1. V lost 11 bases to trimming and J lost 5 bases; unmatched junction nucleotides: 17. The germline V gene encodes CDR1 SNHLY and CDR2 FYNNEI. The CDR3 runs 16 residues. The CDR3 loop is CAGAVRTGGGLETQYF. As DNA, the CDR3 is TGTGCCGGCGCGGTCCGGACAGGGGGTGGGTTGGAGACCCAGTACTTC.

The chain combines TRBV18 with TRBJ1-4; D is undetermined. The CDR3 spans 12 residues. V shed 3 bases and J shed 10 bases, with 9 bases lying between them. CDR1 and CDR2 from the germline V gene are KGHSH and LQKENI. As DNA, the CDR3 is TGTGCCAGCTCACCCGAGGGAGGAAAACTGTTTTTT. Its translation is CASSPEGGKLFF.

The chain links TRBV2 to TRBJ2-7, with a weak D call TRBD2 (6 bases). The V gene lost 7 bases and the J gene lost 3 bases, with 7 bases spanning the gap. The CDR3 has 11 residues. Germline V gene lookup returns CDR1 SNHLY and CDR2 FYNNEI. The CDR3 DNA sequence: TGTGCCAGCAAAGCGGGCTACGAGCAGTACTTC. This sequence encodes CASKAGYEQYF.

The V call is TRBV2, the J call TRBJ2-1, with 7 bases lining up with TRBD2. The CDR3 is 13 amino acids. Germline V gene data show CDR1 as SNHLY and CDR2 as FYNNEI. J was trimmed by 4 bases and V by 8 bases; bases with no gene match: 5. Here the CDR3 DNA reads TGTGCCAGCTATGGAGCGGGGTACAATGAGCAGTTCTTC. Protein product: CASYGAGYNEQFF.

CDR3 region: CASSRGGGGYEQYF. The CDR3 DNA reads TGTGCCAGCAGCCGGGGGGGAGGTGGCTACGAGCAGTACTTC. The gene calls are TRBV14 and TRBJ2-7, with 7 bases fitting TRBD2. This CDR3 comprises 14 residues. Germline loops: CDR1 SGHDN, CDR2 FVKESK. J lost 3 bases, V lost 4 bases, and 6 bases had no gene match.

The rearrangement links TRBV3-1 (or the pseudogene TRBV3-2) to TRBJ2-3; TRBD2 matches 10 bases. CDR1 and CDR2 from the germline V gene are LGHDT and YNNKEL (reference sequence). Unmatched junction bases numbered 8, after V lost 1 base and J lost 7 bases. The CDR3 runs to 16 residues. The CDR3 DNA reads TGTGCCAGCAGCCAAGGGAGCGGGGGGGCTCTGAATACGCAGTATTTT. Its protein product is CASSQGSGGALNTQYF.

The V call is TRBV18, the J call TRBJ2-7; 8 bases align to TRBD2. Germline assignment: CDR1 KGHSH and CDR2 LQKENI. Trimming at V came to 3 bases and at J to 4 bases, leaving 5 bases not matched to a gene. The CDR3 runs to 14 residues. The CDR3 reads CASSPRREAYEQYF. In DNA, the CDR3 is TGTGCCAGCTCACCGCGGCGGGAGGCGTACGAGCAGTACTTC.

The V call is TRBV21-1, the J call TRBJ2-1; the D call in the table, TRBD2, was not verified against the DNA. TRBV21-1 is classified as a pseudogene. The CDR3 covers 16 residues. CDR3 nucleotides: TGTGCCAGCAGCAAGGGTAGCGGGTACTCCTACAATGAGCAGTTCTTC. This codes for CASSKGSGYSYNEQFF.

The chain combines TRBV19 with TRBJ2-2, with a weak D call TRBD1 (5 bases). This CDR3 has 15 residues. CDR1 is LNHDA and CDR2 is SQIVND in the germline V gene (reference sequence). V gave up 6 bases and J gave up 5 bases, with 16 bases separating them. The CDR3, as DNA: TGTGCCAGTAGGCGGACACCCTCGGGTACCGGGGAGCTGTTTTTT. Translated: CASRRTPSGTGELFF.

This clone was counted a few times. As DNA, the CDR3 is TGTGCCAGCAGCTTAGCGGGGGGGCCTTGGGAGACCCAGTACTTC. Protein: CASSLAGGPWETQYF. The gene calls are TRBV7-2 and TRBJ2-5, with D perhaps TRBD2 (7 bases). Trimming removed 0 bases from V and 5 bases from J, with 13 bases in between. Per germline, CDR1 SGHTA and CDR2 FQGNSA. The CDR3 totals 15 residues.

The V gene is TRBV10-1, the J gene TRBJ2-4; D is possibly TRBD1 (6 bases). The CDR3 has 15 residues. Germline CDR1 reads WNHNN; CDR2 reads SYGVQD (reference sequence). The germline V and J ends were trimmed by 6 bases and 8 bases, with 20 bases remaining between them. The DNA for the CDR3 is TGCGCCAGCAGGAAGAACAGGGAAAGGGTCGACATTCAGTACTTC. The encoded protein is CASRKNRERVDIQYF.

The gene calls are TRBV5-5 and TRBJ2-7, with D hard to call. Germline V gene sequence: CDR1 SGHKS, CDR2 YYEKEE (reference sequence). Trimming removed 2 bases from V and 0 bases from J, with 12 bases in between. The CDR3 extends over 15 amino acids. The CDR3 loop reads CASSFSPIGSYEQYF. CDR3 DNA: TGTGCCAGCAGCTTTTCTCCAATCGGCTCCTACGAGCAGTACTTC.

This clone appeared a few times. CDR3 DNA: TGTGCCAGCAGCCACGGCGAGGGTGAAGCTTTCTTT. Residues: CASSHGEGEAFF. The J gene is TRBJ1-1, the V gene TRBV11-3; D not certain. The CDR3 is 12 residues long. CDR1 and CDR2 from the germline V gene are SGHNT and YENEEA. The ends were cut back, 5 bases at V and 7 bases at J, with 11 bases in the middle.

The rearrangement links TRBV5-1 to TRBJ2-5; 12 nucleotides match TRBD2. The CDR3 contains 17 residues. V lost 4 bases and J lost 1; bases outside the gene matches: 8. Germline V gene data show CDR1 as SGHRS and CDR2 as YFSETQ. CDR3 in DNA: TGCGCCAGCAGCCGAGCCGGGACTAGCGGGTCCCAAGAGACCCAGTACTTC. It codes for CASSRAGTSGSQETQYF.

This chain uses TRBV6-5 with TRBJ1-6; no definite D call. The V gene's germline CDR1 is MNHEY and CDR2 SVGAGI. The V end was cut by 3 bases, the J end by 10 bases, with 16 bases between. CDR3 length: 15 amino acids. CDR3 region: CASSYVRDSKSPLHF. DNA for the CDR3: TGTGCCAGCAGTTATGTGAGGGATTCTAAGTCACCCCTCCACTTT.